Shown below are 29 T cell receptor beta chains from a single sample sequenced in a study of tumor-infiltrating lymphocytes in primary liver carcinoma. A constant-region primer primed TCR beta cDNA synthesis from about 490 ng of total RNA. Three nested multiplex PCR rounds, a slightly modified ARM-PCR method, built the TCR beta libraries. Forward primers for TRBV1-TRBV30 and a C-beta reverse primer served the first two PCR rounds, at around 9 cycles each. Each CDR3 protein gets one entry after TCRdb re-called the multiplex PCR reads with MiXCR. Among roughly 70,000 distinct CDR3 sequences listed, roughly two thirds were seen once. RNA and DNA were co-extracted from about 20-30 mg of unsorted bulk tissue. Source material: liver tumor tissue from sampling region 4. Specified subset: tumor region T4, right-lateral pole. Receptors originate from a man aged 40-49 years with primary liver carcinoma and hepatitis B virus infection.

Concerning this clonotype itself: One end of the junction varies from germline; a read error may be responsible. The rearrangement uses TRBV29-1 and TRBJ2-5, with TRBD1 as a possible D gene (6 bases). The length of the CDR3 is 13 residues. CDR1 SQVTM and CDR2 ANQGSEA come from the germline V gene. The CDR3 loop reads CSRLTQGIETQYF. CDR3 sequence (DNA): TGCAGCCGACTCACCCAGGGGATTGAGACTCAGTACTTC.

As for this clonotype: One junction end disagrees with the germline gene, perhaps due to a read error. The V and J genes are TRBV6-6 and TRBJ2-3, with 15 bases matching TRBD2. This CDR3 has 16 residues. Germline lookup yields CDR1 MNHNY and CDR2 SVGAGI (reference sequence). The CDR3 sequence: CVSRTGTSGRTHTQYF. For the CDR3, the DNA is TGTGTCAGCAGGACAGGGACTAGCGGGAGGACGCATACGCAGTATTTT.

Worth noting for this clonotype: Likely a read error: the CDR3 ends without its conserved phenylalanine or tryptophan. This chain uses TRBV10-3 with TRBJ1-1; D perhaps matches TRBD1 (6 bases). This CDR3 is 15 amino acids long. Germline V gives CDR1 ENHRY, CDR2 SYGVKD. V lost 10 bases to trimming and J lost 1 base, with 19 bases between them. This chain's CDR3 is CATSTGGQKNTEAFC. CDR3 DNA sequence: TGTGCCACTTCCACCGGGGGACAAAAGAACACTGAAGCTTTCTGT.

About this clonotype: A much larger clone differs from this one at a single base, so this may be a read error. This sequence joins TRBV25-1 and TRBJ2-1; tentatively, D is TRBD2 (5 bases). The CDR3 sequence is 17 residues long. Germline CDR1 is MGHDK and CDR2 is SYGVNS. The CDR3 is CASSEYSAGGTYNEQSF. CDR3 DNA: TGTGCCAGCAGTGAATATAGTGCGGGTGGAACCTACAATGAGCAGTCCTTC.

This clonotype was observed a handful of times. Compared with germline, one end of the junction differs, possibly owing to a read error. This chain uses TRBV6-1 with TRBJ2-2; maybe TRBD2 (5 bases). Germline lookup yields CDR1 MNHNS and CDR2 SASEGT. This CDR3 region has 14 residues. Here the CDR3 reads CVSSGLAITGELFF. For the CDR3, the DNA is TGTGTCAGCAGTGGGTTAGCGATCACCGGGGAGCTGTTTTTT.

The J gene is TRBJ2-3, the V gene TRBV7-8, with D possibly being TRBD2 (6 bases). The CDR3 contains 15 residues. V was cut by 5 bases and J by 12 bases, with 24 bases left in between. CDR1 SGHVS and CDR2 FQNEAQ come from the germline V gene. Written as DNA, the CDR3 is TGTGCCAGCAGCCCAGGTGCGGGGTCGGGGGATGCCCAGTATTTT. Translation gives CASSPGAGSGDAQYF.

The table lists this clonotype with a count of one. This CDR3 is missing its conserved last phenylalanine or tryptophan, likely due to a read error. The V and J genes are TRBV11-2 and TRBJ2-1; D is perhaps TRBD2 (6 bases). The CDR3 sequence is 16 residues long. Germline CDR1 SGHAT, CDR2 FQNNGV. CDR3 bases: TGTGCCAGGAGCTTAGAGCTCCTAGCGCGAATGAGTGAGCAGTTCTTA. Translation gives CARSLELLARMSEQFL.

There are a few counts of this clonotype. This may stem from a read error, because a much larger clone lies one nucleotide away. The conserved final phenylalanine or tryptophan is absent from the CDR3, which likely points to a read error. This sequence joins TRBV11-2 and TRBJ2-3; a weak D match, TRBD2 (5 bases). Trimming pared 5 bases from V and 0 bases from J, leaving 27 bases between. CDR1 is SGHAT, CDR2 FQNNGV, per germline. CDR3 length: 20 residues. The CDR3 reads CASSPDDPLQIARSTDTQYL. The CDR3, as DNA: TGTGCCAGCAGCCCCGATGACCCCCTGCAGATAGCGAGAAGCACAGATACGCAGTATCTT.

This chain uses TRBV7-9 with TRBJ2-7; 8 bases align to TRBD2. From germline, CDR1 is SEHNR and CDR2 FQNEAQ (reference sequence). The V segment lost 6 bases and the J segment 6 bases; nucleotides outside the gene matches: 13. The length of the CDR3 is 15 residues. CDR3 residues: CASSLAGRVAAEQYF. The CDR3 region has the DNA TGTGCCAGCAGTCTAGCGGGTCGCGTCGCTGCCGAGCAGTACTTC.

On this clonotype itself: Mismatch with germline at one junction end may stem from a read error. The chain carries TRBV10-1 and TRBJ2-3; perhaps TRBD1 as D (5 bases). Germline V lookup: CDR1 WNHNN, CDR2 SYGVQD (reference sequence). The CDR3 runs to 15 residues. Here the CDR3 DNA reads TGTACCAGCAGCCAACAGGTGCCTGGGGCAGATACGCAGTATTTT. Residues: CTSSQQVPGADTQYF.

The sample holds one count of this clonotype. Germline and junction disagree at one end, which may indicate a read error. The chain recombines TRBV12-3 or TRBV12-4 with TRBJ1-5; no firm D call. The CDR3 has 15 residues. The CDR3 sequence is CVSSLNRGSSQPQHF. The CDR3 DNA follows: TGTGTCAGCAGTTTAAATCGGGGTAGCAGTCAGCCCCAGCATTTT.

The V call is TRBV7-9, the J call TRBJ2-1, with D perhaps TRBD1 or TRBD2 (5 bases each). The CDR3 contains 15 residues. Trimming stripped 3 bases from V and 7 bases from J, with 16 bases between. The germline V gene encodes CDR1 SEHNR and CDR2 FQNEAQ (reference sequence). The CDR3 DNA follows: TGTGCCAGCAGCTTGAGAGGGGTCAGAGGGAATGAGCAGTTCTTC. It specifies CASSLRGVRGNEQFF.

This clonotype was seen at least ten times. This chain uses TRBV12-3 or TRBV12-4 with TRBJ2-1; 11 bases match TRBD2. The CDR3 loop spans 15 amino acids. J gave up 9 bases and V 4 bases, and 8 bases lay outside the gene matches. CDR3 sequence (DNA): TGTGCCAGCAGTTCGAGACTAGCGGGAAGGGGTGAGCAGTTCTTC. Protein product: CASSSRLAGRGEQFF.

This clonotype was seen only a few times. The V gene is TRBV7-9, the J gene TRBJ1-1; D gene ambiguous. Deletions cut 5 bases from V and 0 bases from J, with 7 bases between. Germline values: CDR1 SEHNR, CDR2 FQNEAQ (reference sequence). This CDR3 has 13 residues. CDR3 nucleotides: TGTGCCAGCAGCGCAACCTTGAACACTGAAGCTTTCTTT. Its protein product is CASSATLNTEAFF.

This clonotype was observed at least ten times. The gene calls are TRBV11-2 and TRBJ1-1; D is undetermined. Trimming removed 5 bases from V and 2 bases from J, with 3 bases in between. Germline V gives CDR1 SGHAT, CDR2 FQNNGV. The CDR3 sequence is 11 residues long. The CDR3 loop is CASSHNTEAFF. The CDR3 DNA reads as TGTGCCAGCAGCCACAACACTGAAGCTTTCTTT.

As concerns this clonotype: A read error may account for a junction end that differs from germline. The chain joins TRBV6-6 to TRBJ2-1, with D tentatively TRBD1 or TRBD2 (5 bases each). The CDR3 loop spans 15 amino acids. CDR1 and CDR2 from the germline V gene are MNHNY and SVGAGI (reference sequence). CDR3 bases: TGTGTCAGCAGACATGGGACCTATACCTTAGATGAGCGGTTCTTC. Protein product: CVSRHGTYTLDERFF.

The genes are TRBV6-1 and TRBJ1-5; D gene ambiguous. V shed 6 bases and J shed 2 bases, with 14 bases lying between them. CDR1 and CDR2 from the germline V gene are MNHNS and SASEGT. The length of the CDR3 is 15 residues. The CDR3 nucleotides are TGTGCCAGCAGCCGGGCAGCTGATGGCAATCAGCCCCAGCATTTT. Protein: CASSRAADGNQPQHF.

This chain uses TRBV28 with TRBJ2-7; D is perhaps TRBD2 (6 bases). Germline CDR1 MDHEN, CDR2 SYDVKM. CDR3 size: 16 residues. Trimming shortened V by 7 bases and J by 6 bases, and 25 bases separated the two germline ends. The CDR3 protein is CASNSPGTPRAPEQYF. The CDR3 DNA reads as TGTGCCAGCAATTCCCCTGGGACTCCCAGGGCGCCCGAGCAGTACTTC.

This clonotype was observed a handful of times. CDR3: CASGSAGPTFF. In DNA form, the CDR3 reads TGTGCCAGCGGTTCGGCAGGGCCGACTTTCTTT. The rearrangement joins TRBV6-2 or TRBV6-3 to TRBJ1-1, with D possibly being TRBD1 (5 bases). The CDR3 has 11 residues. The germline CDR1 and CDR2 sequences are MNHEY and SVGEGT. The germline V and J ends were trimmed by 8 bases and 12 bases, with 16 bases remaining between them.

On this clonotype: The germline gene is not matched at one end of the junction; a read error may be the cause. DNA of the CDR3: TGTGCCAGTAGTTACCTAGTCCCCGGGAAGCTGTTTTTT. The encoded protein is CASSYLVPGKLFF. The V and J genes are TRBV6-5 and TRBJ2-2; D might be TRBD2 (5 bases). Germline V gene lookup returns CDR1 MNHEY and CDR2 SVGAGI. The CDR3 is 13 amino acids.

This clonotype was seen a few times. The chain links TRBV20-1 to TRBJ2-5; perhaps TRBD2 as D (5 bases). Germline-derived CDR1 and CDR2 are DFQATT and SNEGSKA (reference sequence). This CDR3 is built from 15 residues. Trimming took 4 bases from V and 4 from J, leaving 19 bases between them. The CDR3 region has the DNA TGCAGTGCTAACCGGGGAGAGGGATATCGAGAGACCCAGTACTTC. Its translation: CSANRGEGYRETQYF.

CDR3 loop: CVIRTAGTSGTGELFF. The CDR3 nucleotides read TGTGTCATCAGAACCGCCGGGACTAGCGGCACCGGGGAGCTGTTTTTT. The rearrangement links TRBV7-9 to TRBJ2-2; 11 bases fit TRBD2. Per germline, CDR1 SEHNR and CDR2 FQNEAQ (reference sequence). The CDR3 runs 16 residues.

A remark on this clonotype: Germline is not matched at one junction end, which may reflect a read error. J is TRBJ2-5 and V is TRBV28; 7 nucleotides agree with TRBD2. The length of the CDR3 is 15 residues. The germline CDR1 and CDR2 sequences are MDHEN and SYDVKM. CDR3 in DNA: TGTGCAAGCAGTCCCGGACGGGGGGAGAGAGAGACCCAGTACTTC. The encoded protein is CASSPGRGERETQYF.

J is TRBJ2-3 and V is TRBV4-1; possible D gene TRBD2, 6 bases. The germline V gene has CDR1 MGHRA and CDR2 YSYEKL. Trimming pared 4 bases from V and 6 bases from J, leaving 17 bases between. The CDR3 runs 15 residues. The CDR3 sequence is CASSLLRASDDTQYF. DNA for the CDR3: TGCGCCAGCAGCCTCCTTAGGGCTAGCGATGATACGCAGTATTTT.

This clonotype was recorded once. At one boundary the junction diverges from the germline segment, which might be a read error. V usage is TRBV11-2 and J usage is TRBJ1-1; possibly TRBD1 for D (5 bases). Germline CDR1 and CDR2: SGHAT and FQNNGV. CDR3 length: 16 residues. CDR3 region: CASSRGRVGVFTEASF. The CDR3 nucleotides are TGTGCAAGCAGCCGAGGTAGGGTAGGGGTCTTCACTGAAGCTTCCTTT. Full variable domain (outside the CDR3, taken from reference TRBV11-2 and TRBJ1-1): EAGVAQSPRYKIIEKRQSVAFWCNPISGHATLYWYQQILGQGPKLLIQFQNNGVVDDSQLPKDRFSAERLKGVDSTLKIQPAKLEDSAVYLCASSRGRVGVFTEASFGQGTRLTVV.

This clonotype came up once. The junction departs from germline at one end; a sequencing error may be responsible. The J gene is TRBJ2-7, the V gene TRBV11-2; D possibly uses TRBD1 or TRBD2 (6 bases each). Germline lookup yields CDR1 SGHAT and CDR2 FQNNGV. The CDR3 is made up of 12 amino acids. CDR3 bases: TGTGCCGGCAGTCCCGGGGGCTACGAACAGTACTTC. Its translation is CAGSPGGYEQYF. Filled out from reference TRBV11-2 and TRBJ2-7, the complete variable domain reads EAGVAQSPRYKIIEKRQSVAFWCNPISGHATLYWYQQILGQGPKLLIQFQNNGVVDDSQLPKDRFSAERLKGVDSTLKIQPAKLEDSAVYLCAGSPGGYEQYFGPGTRLTVT.

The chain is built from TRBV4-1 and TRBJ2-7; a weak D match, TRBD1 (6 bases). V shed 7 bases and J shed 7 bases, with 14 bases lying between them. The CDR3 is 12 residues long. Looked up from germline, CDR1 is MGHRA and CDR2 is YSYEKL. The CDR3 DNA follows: TGCGCCAGCATGGGGACATGGGAAGAGCAGTACTTC. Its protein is CASMGTWEEQYF.

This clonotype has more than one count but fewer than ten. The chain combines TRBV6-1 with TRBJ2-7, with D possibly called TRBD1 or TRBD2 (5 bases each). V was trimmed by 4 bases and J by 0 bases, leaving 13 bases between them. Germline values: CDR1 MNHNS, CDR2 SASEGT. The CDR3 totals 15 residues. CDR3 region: CASSVGTVGSYEQYF. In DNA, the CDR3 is TGTGCCAGCAGTGTTGGGACGGTGGGCTCCTACGAGCAGTACTTC.

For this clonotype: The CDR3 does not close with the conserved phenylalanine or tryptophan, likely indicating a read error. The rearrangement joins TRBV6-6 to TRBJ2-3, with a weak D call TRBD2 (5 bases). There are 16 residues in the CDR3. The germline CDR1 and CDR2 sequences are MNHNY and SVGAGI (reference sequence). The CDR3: CASSSIAGGVTDTQYL. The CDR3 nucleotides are TGTGCCAGCAGTTCCATCGCGGGTGGAGTCACAGATACCCAGTATCTT.